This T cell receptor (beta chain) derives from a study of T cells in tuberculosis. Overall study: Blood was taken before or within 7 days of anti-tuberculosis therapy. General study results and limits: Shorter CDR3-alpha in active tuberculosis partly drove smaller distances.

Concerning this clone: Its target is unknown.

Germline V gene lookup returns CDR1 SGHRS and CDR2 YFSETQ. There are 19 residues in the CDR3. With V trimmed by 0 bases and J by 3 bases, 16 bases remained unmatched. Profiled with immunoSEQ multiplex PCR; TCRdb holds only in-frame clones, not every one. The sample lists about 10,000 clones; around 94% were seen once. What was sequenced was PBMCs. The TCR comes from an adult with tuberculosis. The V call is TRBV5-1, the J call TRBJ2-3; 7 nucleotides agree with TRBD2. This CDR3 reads CASSLVLLTAGAETDTQYF. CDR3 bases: TGCGCCAGCAGCTTGGTCCTTCTGACGGCGGGAGCGGAGACAGATACGCAGTATTTT.